This T cell receptor beta chain was recorded in a study of T cell changes during pregnancy in multiple sclerosis. The germline V gene encodes CDR1 SGHVS and CDR2 FQNEAQ. The CDR3 has 15 residues. The J segment lost 7 bases and the V segment lost 7 bases, leaving 6 bases of the junction unmatched. The table lists this clone with a count of one. The protocol was immunoSEQ multiplex PCR, while the TCRdb copy is restricted to in-frame clones and leaves out a portion. The sample lists approximately 90,000 clones; 90% to 95% were seen once. This receptor was taken from a female donor with multiple sclerosis, enrolled in a pregnancy study. Sequences were derived from peripheral blood, sampled in the first trimester of pregnancy. The chain recombines TRBV7-8 with TRBJ2-2; 13 nucleotides line up with TRBD2. CDR3 nucleotide sequence: TGTGCCAGCATCACTAGCGGGGGGGCCATCGGGGAGCTGTTTTTT. This encodes CASITSGGAIGELFF.